The rows below give T cell receptor beta chains drawn from one sample of a study of yellow fever vaccine responses in identical twins. Each CDR3 protein is one row after TCRdb ran MiXCR on the RT-PCR reads. Here the sample spans about 9,100 distinct CDR3 sequences, approximately 88% being singletons. The sample was T cells from blood (PBMCs), unsorted or a sorted subset (not recorded which), taken before or after yellow fever vaccination (not recorded which). The receptors come from a young woman who received the yellow fever vaccine. Both conserved end residues are part of each CDR3. A D gene is named only where the DNA matches it firmly.

J: TRBJ1-3; D: NA; V: TRBV15; DNA: TGTGCCACCAGCGCCCCCCCAAGCTCTGGAAACACCATATATTTT; CDR3: CATSAPPSSGNTIYF
J: TRBJ1-1; D: NA; V: TRBV4-1; DNA: TGCGCCAGCAGCCAAATCCCGATGAACACTGAAGCTTTCTTT; CDR3: CASSQIPMNTEAFF
J: TRBJ2-1; D: NA; V: TRBV7-6; DNA: TGTGCCAGCAGCACCCTGTATCAATACAACAATGAGCAGTTCTTC; CDR3: CASSTLYQYNNEQFF
J: TRBJ1-2; D: NA; V: TRBV10-3; DNA: TGTGCCATCTATCCGGGGACCATCAACTTCAACACCTTC; CDR3: CAIYPGTINFNTF
J: TRBJ2-1; D: NA; V: TRBV21-1; DNA: TGTGCCAGCAGCAAAGGGCCGAACAATGAGCAGTTCTTC; CDR3: CASSKGPNNEQFF
J: TRBJ1-6; D: TRBD1; V: TRBV12-3/TRBV12-4; DNA: TGTGCCATCGGACAGGGGAGTTCACCCCTCCACTTT; CDR3: CAIGQGSSPLHF
J: TRBJ2-3; D: NA; V: TRBV11-3; DNA: TGTGCCAGCAGCTTAGGACAGATCACAGATACGCAGTATTTT; CDR3: CASSLGQITDTQYF
J: TRBJ1-5; D: NA; V: TRBV6-1; DNA: TGTGCCAGCAGTGCAACCCGGGTTCAGCCCCAGCATTTT; CDR3: CASSATRVQPQHF
J: TRBJ1-2; D: NA; V: TRBV2; DNA: TGTGCCAGCAGTGCACAACGAAATGGCTACACCTTC; CDR3: CASSAQRNGYTF
J: TRBJ2-3; D: TRBD2; V: TRBV29-1; DNA: TGCAGCGTTGTCGGGGGGGGTGCAGATACGCAGTATTTT; CDR3: CSVVGGGADTQYF
J: TRBJ1-1; D: NA; V: TRBV20-1; DNA: TGCAGTGCTAGAGATCCCACTATGAACACTGAAGCTTTCTTT; CDR3: CSARDPTMNTEAFF
J: TRBJ1-2; D: TRBD1; V: TRBV3-1; DNA: TGTGCCAGCAGCCAAGAAGGAACAGGGGGCGGCTACACCTTC; CDR3: CASSQEGTGGGYTF
J: TRBJ1-2; D: NA; V: TRBV20-1; DNA: TGCAGTGCTAGCGGCAGAGAAGGCTATGGCTACACCTTC; CDR3: CSASGREGYGYTF
J: TRBJ2-1; D: TRBD2; V: TRBV13; DNA: TGTGCCAGCAGCGTCATAGCGGGAGGTTCGTACAATGAGCAGTTCTTC; CDR3: CASSVIAGGSYNEQFF